Detailed here is one TCR beta chain. A read error may produce the germline difference seen at one junction end. This entry comes from a study of T cells in Graves' hyperthyroidism and ophthalmopathy. The CDR3 has 16 residues. Germline V gene lookup returns CDR1 SGHTA and CDR2 FQGTGA. Researchers took RNA transcripts and amplified the TCR beta CDR3 regions from them. Researchers ran a first-round RT-PCR on the TCR CDR3 using the HTBI primer set. TCRdb called the multiplex PCR reads again in MiXCR, with one record for every CDR3 protein. The sample contains more than 300,000 distinct CDR3 sequences, roughly 15% of which appear only once. Patients affected by ophthalmopathy presented a Clinical Activity Score of at least 3, a NOSPECS grade of at least 4, and disease duration below 3 months.

The clonotype was recovered from a woman in her twenties or thirties with Graves' ophthalmopathy. The chain has TRBV7-3 and TRBJ2-5; no clear D. The specimen sequenced was blood. CDR3 region: CASSLSWADAEESQYF. CDR3 bases: TGTGCCAGCAGCTTAAGTTGGGCAGACGCCGAAGAGAGCCAGTACTTC. The complete variable domain, with remaining parts taken from reference TRBV7-3 and TRBJ2-5, reads GAGVSQTPSNKVTEKGKYVELRCDPISGHTALYWYRQSLGQGPEFLIYFQGTGAADDSGLPNDRFFAVRPEGSVSTLKIQRTERGDSAVYLCASSLSWADAEESQYFGPGTRLLVL.